The 16 T cell receptor beta chains listed next were all sequenced from one sample in a study of blood T cell repertoires in COVID-19. Profiled with immunoSEQ multiplex PCR; TCRdb holds only in-frame clones, not every one. The data hold roughly 440,000 clones, with about nine tenths observed a single time. The specimen was peripheral blood. The receptors derive from a woman between 45 and 65 years old with COVID-19, enrolled during active disease.

The CDR3 DNA sequence: TGTGCCAGCAGGTGGCAGGGGAACACCGGGGAGCTGTTTTTT. It is translated as CASRWQGNTGELFF. V is TRBV27 and J is TRBJ2-2; TRBD1 is a possible D gene (5 bases). V dropped 6 bases and J dropped 1 base, with 9 bases sitting between them. In germline, CDR1 is MNHEY, CDR2 SMNVEV (reference sequence). The CDR3 spans 14 residues.

The chain uses TRBV6-5 and TRBJ2-1, with D perhaps matching TRBD2 (5 bases). Looked up from germline, CDR1 is MNHEY and CDR2 is SVGAGI. CDR3 length equals 15 residues. V dropped 6 bases and J dropped 3 bases, with 15 bases sitting between them. The DNA of the CDR3 is TGTGCCAGCAGCCGAAGCGGAGTGATCTACAATGAGCAGTTCTTC. Protein: CASSRSGVIYNEQFF.

The chain employs TRBV9 and TRBJ2-1; 8 bases fit TRBD2. From germline, CDR1 is SGDLS and CDR2 YYNGEE. J lost 5 bases, V lost 4 bases, and 8 bases had no gene match. The CDR3 contains 15 residues. The CDR3 is CASSILAGLNNEQFF. Written as DNA, the CDR3 is TGTGCCAGCAGCATCCTAGCGGGTCTAAACAATGAGCAGTTCTTC.

The chain joins TRBV7-8 to TRBJ1-5; 7 bases agree with TRBD1. Germline lookup yields CDR1 SGHVS and CDR2 FQNEAQ. The J segment lost 1 base and the V segment lost 4 bases, leaving 7 bases of the junction unmatched. CDR3 size: 16 residues. CDR3: CASSSAGTESNQPQHF. CDR3 bases: TGTGCCAGCAGCTCTGCCGGGACAGAAAGCAATCAGCCCCAGCATTTT.

The J gene is TRBJ1-1, the V gene TRBV11-3; D gene ambiguous. Germline V gene data show CDR1 as SGHNT and CDR2 as YENEEA. The length of the CDR3 is 14 residues. V shed 2 bases and J shed 6 bases, with 13 bases lying between them. CDR3 coding DNA: TGTGCCAGCAGCTTAACTGCCCGAGCGGCTGAAGCTTTCTTT. Translating gives CASSLTARAAEAFF.

Only a few counts were recorded for this clone. The chain recombines TRBV27 with TRBJ2-7; 11 positions match TRBD1. J lost 2 bases, V lost 5 bases, and 5 bases had no gene match. Germline-derived CDR1 and CDR2 are MNHEY and SMNVEV (reference sequence). The CDR3 covers 15 residues. In DNA, the CDR3 is TGTGCCAGCAGTCTAGGGACAGGGGGGGCCTACGAGCAGTACTTC. It encodes CASSLGTGGAYEQYF.

J is TRBJ2-4 and V is TRBV7-2; weak D call: TRBD2 (5 bases). V dropped 1 base and J dropped 6 bases, with 7 bases sitting between them. CDR1 is SGHTA, CDR2 FQGNSA, per germline. There are 13 residues in the CDR3. The CDR3 here is CASSLEAANIQYF. The DNA of the CDR3 is TGTGCCAGCAGCTTAGAAGCGGCAAACATTCAGTACTTC.

V and J are TRBV2 and TRBJ2-1; 11 bases fit TRBD2. Germline CDR1 and CDR2: SNHLY and FYNNEI. J gave up 9 bases and V 6 bases, and 10 bases lay outside the gene matches. There are 15 residues in the CDR3. In DNA form, the CDR3 reads TGTGCCAGCAGGGCACTAGCGGGGGCCTCGGTTGAGCAGTTCTTC. The encoded protein is CASRALAGASVEQFF.

The rearrangement links TRBV7-9 to TRBJ1-2; D uncertain. Trimming removed 2 bases from V and 6 bases from J, with 10 bases in between. Germline V lookup: CDR1 SEHNR, CDR2 FQNEAQ (reference sequence). The CDR3 is 13 amino acids. The DNA for the CDR3 is TGTGCCAGCAGCTTACTACTCGGGGATGGCTACACCTTC. Its protein is CASSLLLGDGYTF.

The chain joins TRBV9 to TRBJ2-6; D uncertain. Trimming shortened V by 3 bases and J by 0 bases, and 7 bases separated the two germline ends. CDR1 is SGDLS and CDR2 is YYNGEE in the germline V gene. CDR3 size: 15 residues. The CDR3 sequence is CASSGSRSGANVLTF. In nucleotides, the CDR3 is TGTGCCAGCAGCGGTTCTCGCTCTGGGGCCAACGTCCTGACTTTC.

Regarding this clone: The germline gene is not matched at one end of the junction; a read error may be the cause. The CDR3: CSTGGLAKNIQYF. CDR3 nucleotide sequence: TGCTCCACAGGGGGTTTAGCCAAAAACATTCAGTACTTC. The chain employs TRBV28 and TRBJ2-4; TRBD1 matches at 8 bases. The CDR3 extends over 13 amino acids. Looked up from germline, CDR1 is MDHEN and CDR2 is SYDVKM.

The chain employs TRBV6-5 and TRBJ2-7; possible D gene TRBD2, 5 bases. The CDR3 totals 11 residues. V lost 6 bases to trimming and J lost 6 bases, with 9 bases between them. The germline gives CDR1 MNHEY, CDR2 SVGAGI. The CDR3 nucleotides are TGTGCCAGCAGAGAGGGAACCGAGCAGTACTTC. Protein: CASREGTEQYF.

This chain links TRBV5-1 with TRBJ1-2; a possible D gene is TRBD1 (6 bases). The germline gives CDR1 SGHRS, CDR2 YFSETQ. The CDR3 contains 14 residues. The V and J ends lost 4 bases and 9 bases respectively, with 19 bases between them. The CDR3: CASSHPDGQLSYTF. For the CDR3, the DNA is TGCGCCAGCAGCCATCCGGACGGACAGTTAAGCTACACCTTC.

The chain has TRBV3-1 (or the pseudogene TRBV3-2) and TRBJ2-7; no clear D gene. The CDR3 consists of 13 residues. CDR1 is LGHDT and CDR2 is YNNKEL in the germline V gene (reference sequence). V gave up 2 bases and J gave up 3 bases, with 8 bases separating them. This CDR3 is CASSQTHSYEQYF. In DNA form, the CDR3 reads TGTGCCAGCAGCCAAACTCACAGCTACGAGCAGTACTTC.

The chain has TRBV9 and TRBJ2-6, with 7 bases lining up with TRBD2. Germline V CDR1 and CDR2: SGDLS, YYNGEE. The CDR3 sequence is 19 residues long. V shed 3 bases, J shed 0 bases, and the junction held 12 bases outside the gene matches. The CDR3 reads CASSGRDYRTSSGANVLTF. The CDR3 nucleotides read TGTGCCAGCAGCGGCCGGGACTATCGAACATCCTCTGGGGCCAACGTCCTGACTTTC.

J is TRBJ1-2 and V is TRBV18, with D tentatively TRBD1 (5 bases). The V and J ends lost 1 base and 5 bases respectively, with 8 bases between them. CDR3 length: 13 amino acids. Germline-derived CDR1 and CDR2 are KGHSH and LQKENI. The CDR3: CASSPQEGYGYTF. The CDR3 DNA reads as TGTGCCAGCTCACCACAGGAGGGGTATGGCTACACCTTC.